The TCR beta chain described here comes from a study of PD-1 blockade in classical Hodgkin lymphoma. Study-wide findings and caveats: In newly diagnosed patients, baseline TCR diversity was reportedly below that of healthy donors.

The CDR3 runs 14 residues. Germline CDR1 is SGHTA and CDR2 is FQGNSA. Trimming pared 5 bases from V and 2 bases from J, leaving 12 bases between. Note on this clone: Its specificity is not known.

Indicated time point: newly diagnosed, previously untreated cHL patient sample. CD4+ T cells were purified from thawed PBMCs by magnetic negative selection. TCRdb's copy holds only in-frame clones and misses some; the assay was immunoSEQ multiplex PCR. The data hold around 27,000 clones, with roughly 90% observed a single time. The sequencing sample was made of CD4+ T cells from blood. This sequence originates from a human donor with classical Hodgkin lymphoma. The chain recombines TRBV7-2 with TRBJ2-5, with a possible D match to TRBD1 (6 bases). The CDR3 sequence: CASSQGQSQETQYF. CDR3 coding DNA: TGTGCCAGCAGCCAAGGACAGTCTCAAGAGACCCAGTACTTC.